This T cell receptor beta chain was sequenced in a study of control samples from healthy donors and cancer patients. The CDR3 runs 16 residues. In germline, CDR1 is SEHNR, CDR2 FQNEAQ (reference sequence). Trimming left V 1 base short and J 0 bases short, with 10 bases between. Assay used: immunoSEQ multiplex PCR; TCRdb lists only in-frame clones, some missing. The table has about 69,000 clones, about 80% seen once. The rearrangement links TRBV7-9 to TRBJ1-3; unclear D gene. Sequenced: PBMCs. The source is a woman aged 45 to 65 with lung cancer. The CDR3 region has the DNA TGTGCCAGCAGCTTAGATCGGATCTTCTCTGGAAACACCATATATTTT. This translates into CASSLDRIFSGNTIYF.